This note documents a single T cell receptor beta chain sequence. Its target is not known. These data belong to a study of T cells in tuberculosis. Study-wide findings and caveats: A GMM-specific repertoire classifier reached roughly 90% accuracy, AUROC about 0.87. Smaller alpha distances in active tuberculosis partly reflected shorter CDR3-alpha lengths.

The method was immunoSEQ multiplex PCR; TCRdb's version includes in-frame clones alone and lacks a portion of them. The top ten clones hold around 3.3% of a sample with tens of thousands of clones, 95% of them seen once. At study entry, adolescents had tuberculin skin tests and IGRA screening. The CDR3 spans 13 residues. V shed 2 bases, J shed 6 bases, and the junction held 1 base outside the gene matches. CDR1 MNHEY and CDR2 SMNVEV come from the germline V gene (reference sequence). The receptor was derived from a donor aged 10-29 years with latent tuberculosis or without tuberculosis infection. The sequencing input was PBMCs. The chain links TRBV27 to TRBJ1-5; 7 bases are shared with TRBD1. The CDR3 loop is CASSLDRVQPQHF. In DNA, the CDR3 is TGTGCCAGCAGTTTAGACAGGGTTCAGCCCCAGCATTTT.